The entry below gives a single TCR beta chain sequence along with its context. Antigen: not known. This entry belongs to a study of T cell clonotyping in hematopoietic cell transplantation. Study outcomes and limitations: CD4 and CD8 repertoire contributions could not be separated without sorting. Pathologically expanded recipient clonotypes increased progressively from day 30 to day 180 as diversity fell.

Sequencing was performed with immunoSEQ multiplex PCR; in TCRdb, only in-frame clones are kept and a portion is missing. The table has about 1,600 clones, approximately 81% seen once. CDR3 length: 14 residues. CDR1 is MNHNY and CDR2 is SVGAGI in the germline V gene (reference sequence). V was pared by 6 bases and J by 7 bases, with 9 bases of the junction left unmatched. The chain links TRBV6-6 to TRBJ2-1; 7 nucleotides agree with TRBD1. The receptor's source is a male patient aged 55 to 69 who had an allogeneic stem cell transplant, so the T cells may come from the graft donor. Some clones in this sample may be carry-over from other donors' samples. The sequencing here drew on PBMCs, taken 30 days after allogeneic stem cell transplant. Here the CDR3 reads CASSQILRGNEQFF. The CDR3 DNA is TGTGCCAGCAGCCAGATTCTCAGGGGGAATGAGCAGTTCTTC.